A single sample gave rise to the 21 T cell receptor beta chains below, sequenced in a study of blood T cell repertoires in COVID-19. The method was immunoSEQ multiplex PCR; TCRdb's version includes in-frame clones alone and lacks a portion of them. This sample has around 380,000 clones, with around 87% found just once. The sequencing input was PBMCs or T cells enriched from blood (not recorded which). Receptors were obtained from a man aged 25 to 40 who had recovered from COVID-19.

The CDR3 is CAWSGDRTMTGELFF. CDR3 in DNA: TGTGCCTGGAGTGGCGACAGGACAATGACCGGGGAGCTGTTTTTT. This chain connects TRBV30 to TRBJ2-2; TRBD1 might be the D (6 bases). The CDR3 is 15 amino acids. The V end lost 1 base, the J end lost 5 bases, and 14 bases lay between the germline ends. Looked up from germline, CDR1 is GTSNPN and CDR2 is SVGIG (reference sequence). Based on the CDR3 plus reference TRBV30 and TRBJ2-2, the full variable domain is SQTIHQWPATLVQPVGSPLSLECTVEGTSNPNLYWYRQAAGRGLQLLFYSVGIGQISSEVPQNLSASRPQDRQFILSSKKLLLSDSGFYLCAWSGDRTMTGELFFGEGSRLTVL.

This chain joins TRBV7-9 and TRBJ2-1; TRBD2 agrees at 8 bases. J was trimmed by 4 bases and V by 1 base; bases with no gene match: 9. Germline CDR1 SEHNR, CDR2 FQNEAQ (reference sequence). This CDR3 is built from 17 residues. CDR3 in DNA: TGTGCCAGCAGCTTAGGCCGCGCGGGGGGCGGATACAATGAGCAGTTCTTC. Residues: CASSLGRAGGGYNEQFF.

The CDR3 is CASSSTLLGHTEAFF. CDR3 DNA sequence: TGTGCCAGCAGCTCCACACTCCTGGGGCACACTGAAGCTTTCTTT. The rearrangement joins TRBV11-3 to TRBJ1-1; weak D call: TRBD1 (5 bases). The V end lost 4 bases, the J end lost 3 bases, and 15 bases lay between the germline ends. Germline V lookup: CDR1 SGHNT, CDR2 YENEEA. This CDR3 contains 15 residues.

This clone showed up just once. The chain links TRBV19 to TRBJ1-4; no clear D gene. Germline CDR1 reads LNHDA; CDR2 reads SQIVND (reference sequence). Between the trimmed V and J ends, which lost 4 bases and 8 bases, there was a span of 17 bases. CDR3 length: 15 residues. CDR3 sequence: CASSTSSSGLEKLFF. CDR3 DNA sequence: TGTGCCAGTAGTACAAGTTCATCAGGATTGGAAAAACTGTTTTTT.

The chain is built from TRBV11-2 and TRBJ1-1; a possible D gene is TRBD1 (5 bases). This CDR3 contains 15 residues. With 2 bases removed from V and 5 bases from J, the gap between germline ends came to 15 bases. Germline V lookup: CDR1 SGHAT, CDR2 FQNNGV. The CDR3 region has the DNA TGTGCCAGCAGCTTATCCACAGGATGGGTGACTGAAGCTTTCTTT. Translating gives CASSLSTGWVTEAFF.

This clone has only one observation. The chain combines TRBV5-1 with TRBJ1-5; a weak D match, TRBD1 (6 bases). The CDR3 has 13 residues. In germline, CDR1 is SGHRS, CDR2 YFSETQ. V was shortened by 3 bases and J by 4 bases, with 8 bases between the two germline ends. Here the CDR3 reads CASSYQGNQPQHF. CDR3 nucleotide sequence: TGCGCCAGCAGCTATCAGGGGAATCAGCCCCAGCATTTT.

This chain links TRBV7-9 with TRBJ2-1; 11 bases agree with TRBD1. Germline V gene sequence: CDR1 SEHNR, CDR2 FQNEAQ (reference sequence). The V and J ends lost 0 bases and 7 bases, in that order; junction bases with no gene match: 2. The CDR3 contains 15 residues. The CDR3 DNA reads TGTGCCAGCAGCTTAGCCGGGACAGGGGGTAATGAGCAGTTCTTC. Protein: CASSLAGTGGNEQFF.

The table lists this clone with many counts. The V call is TRBV30, the J call TRBJ2-1; D call uncertain. There are 16 residues in the CDR3. The ends were cut back, 0 bases at V and 0 bases at J, with 12 bases in the middle. Germline-derived CDR1 and CDR2 are GTSNPN and SVGIG (reference sequence). The CDR3 DNA reads as TGTGCCTGGAGTGTACGCGGCCTGAGCTCCTACAATGAGCAGTTCTTC. This encodes CAWSVRGLSSYNEQFF.

The V gene is TRBV5-6, the J gene TRBJ2-7; 8 bases are shared with TRBD1. Germline V gene lookup returns CDR1 SGHDT and CDR2 YYEEEE. This CDR3 contains 15 residues. V was clipped by 0 bases and J by 7 bases; unmatched bases: 9. The CDR3 protein is CASSLGTGFFGEQYF. In DNA form, the CDR3 reads TGTGCCAGCAGCTTGGGGACAGGGTTTTTTGGGGAGCAGTACTTC.

This chain links TRBV2 with TRBJ1-3, with D maybe TRBD1 (5 bases). V shed 5 bases and J shed 0 bases, with 14 bases lying between them. The CDR3 spans 16 residues. Germline V lookup: CDR1 SNHLY, CDR2 FYNNEI. CDR3 sequence (DNA): TGTGCCAGCAGTCGGGACTCCTTAAGCTCTGGAAACACCATATATTTT. This codes for CASSRDSLSSGNTIYF. Filled out from reference TRBV2 and TRBJ1-3, the complete variable domain reads EPEVTQTPSHQVTQMGQEVILRCVPISNHLYFYWYRQILGQKVEFLVSFYNNEISEKSEIFDDQFSVERPDGSNFTLKIRSTKLEDSAMYFCASSRDSLSSGNTIYFGEGSWLTVV.

The gene calls are TRBV14 and TRBJ1-1; D is possibly TRBD1 (5 bases). Germline-derived CDR1 and CDR2 are SGHDN and FVKESK. V shed 0 bases and J shed 7 bases, with 12 bases lying between them. The CDR3 extends over 14 amino acids. CDR3 sequence: CASSQEVRQSEAFF. The CDR3 nucleotides are TGTGCCAGCAGCCAAGAGGTCAGACAGAGTGAAGCTTTCTTT.

The V and J genes are TRBV24-1 and TRBJ2-7, with D unresolved. Trimming cost V 0 bases and J 3 bases, with 8 bases left between them. Germline lookup yields CDR1 KGHDR and CDR2 SFDVKD. The CDR3 totals 14 residues. The CDR3 loop reads CATSDLDTYYEQYF. Written as DNA, the CDR3 is TGTGCCACCAGTGATTTGGACACATACTACGAGCAGTACTTC.

The rearrangement joins TRBV6-5 to TRBJ2-1; TRBD2 is a possible D gene (6 bases). This CDR3 is built from 14 residues. Trimming took 5 bases from V and 8 from J, leaving 16 bases between them. Germline values: CDR1 MNHEY, CDR2 SVGAGI. For the CDR3, the DNA is TGTGCCAGCAGTCGGGACTTCCGGGTCTATGAGCAGTTCTTC. This sequence encodes CASSRDFRVYEQFF.

V is TRBV6-1 and J is TRBJ2-7, with 8 bases that match TRBD1. The CDR3 consists of 16 residues. Losses at the gene ends were 3 bases for V and 1 base for J; bases not matched to a gene: 8. Germline assignment: CDR1 MNHNS and CDR2 SASEGT. CDR3 sequence: CASSDATGVWSYEQYF. CDR3 DNA: TGTGCCAGCAGTGATGCGACAGGGGTTTGGTCCTACGAGCAGTACTTC.

The chain links TRBV27 to TRBJ1-2; D uncertain. The CDR3 has 16 residues. Trimming removed 6 bases from V and 0 bases from J, with 17 bases in between. The germline gives CDR1 MNHEY, CDR2 SMNVEV (reference sequence). The CDR3 reads CASRPPLGTTNYGYTF. In DNA, the CDR3 is TGTGCCAGCAGGCCCCCCCTAGGAACGACTAACTATGGCTACACCTTC.

The rearrangement joins TRBV18 to TRBJ2-1; D is possibly TRBD1 (6 bases). CDR1 KGHSH and CDR2 LQKENI come from the germline V gene. Trimming stripped 4 bases from V and 5 bases from J, with 12 bases between. The CDR3 length is 14 residues. DNA of the CDR3: TGTGCCAGCTCACAGGGGGACCGAAACAATGAGCAGTTCTTC. Translation: CASSQGDRNNEQFF.

The V call is TRBV19, the J call TRBJ1-2; 7 bases are shared with TRBD1. The CDR3 covers 14 residues. Germline V CDR1 and CDR2: LNHDA, SQIVND (reference sequence). Losses at the gene ends were 1 base for V and 8 bases for J; bases not matched to a gene: 7. The CDR3: CASSIVDRERGYTF. Here the CDR3 DNA reads TGTGCCAGTAGTATAGTCGACAGGGAAAGAGGCTACACCTTC.

V and J are TRBV15 and TRBJ1-2; D uncertain. Trimming stripped 0 bases from V and 4 bases from J, with 9 bases between. The germline gives CDR1 LNHNV, CDR2 YYDKDF (reference sequence). The CDR3 is 14 amino acids. CDR3 DNA sequence: TGTGCCACCAGCAGAGAGGAGGGCCCCTATGGCTACACCTTC. Translation: CATSREEGPYGYTF.

J is TRBJ2-7 and V is TRBV12-3 or TRBV12-4; D not certain. V lost 1 base to trimming and J lost 4 bases, with 8 bases between them. This CDR3 spans 13 amino acids. The CDR3 reads CASSLVRRYEQYF. CDR3 DNA: TGTGCCAGCAGTTTAGTCCGGCGGTACGAGCAGTACTTC.

The chain couples TRBV5-1 to TRBJ2-7, with D possibly matching TRBD1 (6 bases). Trimming removed 4 bases at V and 1 base at J, with 12 bases between. Germline V lookup: CDR1 SGHRS, CDR2 YFSETQ. CDR3 size: 14 residues. As DNA, the CDR3 is TGCGCCAGCAGCGCCACAGGGTTATCCTACGAGCAGTACTTC. Translation gives CASSATGLSYEQYF.

The gene calls are TRBV7-9 and TRBJ1-5, with 10 bases lining up with TRBD1. Germline CDR1 SEHNR, CDR2 FQNEAQ (reference sequence). After removal of 3 bases from V and 6 bases from J, the junction contained 5 bases not matched to a gene. The CDR3 length is 15 residues. The CDR3: CASSFGTGVGQPQHF. Here the CDR3 DNA reads TGTGCCAGCAGCTTTGGGACAGGGGTAGGTCAGCCCCAGCATTTT.